This record looks at one T cell receptor (beta chain) sequence and its context. This sample was included in a study of blood T cell repertoires in COVID-19. Germline V gene lookup returns CDR1 KGHDR and CDR2 SFDVKD. V lost 9 bases, J lost 8 bases, and 13 bases stayed unmatched. The CDR3 is 15 residues long. Authors' processing steps: From reference gene primer amplification, estimates of nucleated cell counts were derived. Assay used: immunoSEQ multiplex PCR; TCRdb lists only in-frame clones, some missing. The V and J calls and clone size come from that table; D and trimming were worked out from the DNA. This repertoire shows more than 95,000 clones, approximately 84% found once; its top ten account for 12%.

Sequenced: peripheral blood. The clonotype was recovered from a human donor in a cohort sampled during active COVID-19. The chain recombines TRBV24-1 with TRBJ2-1, with TRBD2 identical over 9 bases. DNA for the CDR3: TGTGCCACCTCCGTGACCGGCGGGGGGGCCGATGAGCAGTTCTTC. Translated, it gives CATSVTGGGADEQFF.